Below are 9 T cell receptor beta chains sequenced from a single sample in a study of blood T cell repertoires in COVID-19. The data were produced by immunoSEQ multiplex PCR, yet TCRdb's version contains in-frame clones alone and is incomplete. The sample includes 250,000 to 300,000 clones, over 80% seen only once; the top ten take more than 1.3%. Sequencing was done on a sample of peripheral blood. The source is a middle-aged woman who had recovered from COVID-19.

Turning to this clone: Other DNA sequences in the same sample also yield this CDR3. The chain joins TRBV4-1 to TRBJ1-3, with D tentatively TRBD1 (6 bases). The CDR3 has 17 residues. Trimming took 3 bases from V and 0 from J, leaving 15 bases between them. Germline V gene lookup returns CDR1 MGHRA and CDR2 YSYEKL. CDR3 residues: CASSQVGTPSSGNTIYF. The CDR3 region has the DNA TGCGCCAGCAGCCAGGTTGGGACACCGAGCTCTGGAAACACCATATATTTT.

Note on this clone: Germline is not matched at one junction end, which may reflect a read error. The chain carries TRBV7-7 and TRBJ2-7; 14 bases fit TRBD2. Germline V gene sequence: CDR1 SSHAT, CDR2 FNYEAQ (reference sequence). The CDR3 is 20 residues long. CDR3: CASSSSGLAGVYPRTYEQYF. As DNA, the CDR3 is TGTGCTAGCAGCTCTTCGGGACTAGCGGGGGTTTATCCACGTACCTACGAGCAGTACTTC.

This chain connects TRBV18 to TRBJ1-1, with TRBD1 as a possible D gene (5 bases). V was clipped by 2 bases and J by 1 base, with 11 bases between them. This CDR3 region has 15 residues. Germline V gene data show CDR1 as KGHSH and CDR2 as LQKENI. The chain's CDR3 is CASSPYQGSNTEAFF. Here the CDR3 DNA reads TGTGCCAGCTCACCATATCAGGGTTCGAACACTGAAGCTTTCTTT.

V is TRBV9 and J is TRBJ2-4; D may be TRBD2 (7 bases). This CDR3 is 16 amino acids long. V lost 3 bases, J lost 4 bases, and 17 bases lay in between. CDR1 SGDLS and CDR2 YYNGEE come from the germline V gene. CDR3 loop: CASSDPFAGAKNIQYF. The CDR3 coding sequence is TGTGCCAGCAGCGACCCCTTTGCGGGGGCGAAAAACATTCAGTACTTC.

The CDR3 is CASSRQGGPYNEQFF. The CDR3, as DNA: TGTGCCAGCAGCAGACAAGGGGGCCCCTACAATGAGCAGTTCTTC. The rearrangement joins TRBV6-6 to TRBJ2-1; 7 bases match TRBD1. The CDR3 extends over 15 amino acids. Losses at the gene ends were 6 bases for V and 2 bases for J; bases not matched to a gene: 7. In germline, CDR1 is MNHNY, CDR2 SVGAGI (reference sequence).

The chain links TRBV19 to TRBJ2-7; tentatively, D is TRBD1 (5 bases). Trimming left V 5 bases short and J 3 bases short, with 11 bases between. Looked up from germline, CDR1 is LNHDA and CDR2 is SQIVND (reference sequence). The CDR3 length is 13 residues. CDR3 loop: CASSRQTNYEQYF. Written as DNA, the CDR3 is TGTGCCAGTAGTCGACAGACCAACTACGAGCAGTACTTC. Full variable domain (rest looked up from reference TRBV19 and TRBJ2-7): DGGITQSPKYLFRKEGQNVTLSCEQNLNHDAMYWYRQDPGQGLRLIYYSQIVNDFQKGDIAEGYSVSREKKESFPLTVTSAQKNPTAFYLCASSRQTNYEQYFGPGTRLTVT.

This rearrangement joins TRBV11-2 to TRBJ2-1; 7 bases fit TRBD1. Trimming took 5 bases from V and 5 from J; bases not matched to a gene: 9. The CDR3 runs 15 residues. Per germline, CDR1 SGHAT and CDR2 FQNNGV. The CDR3 coding sequence is TGTGCCAGCAGCAGCCGGACAGGAATTAACAATGAGCAGTTCTTC. Encoded protein: CASSSRTGINNEQFF.

This clone was found once. CDR3 nucleotides: TGTGCCAGCATCGAAAACCCCGGGGGGGACAAGAACACTGAAGCTTTCTTT. Amino acid sequence: CASIENPGGDKNTEAFF. The genes are TRBV2 and TRBJ1-1; possible D gene TRBD1, 6 bases. Trimming took 7 bases from V and 1 from J, leaving 22 bases between them. Germline V gives CDR1 SNHLY, CDR2 FYNNEI. The CDR3 is made up of 17 amino acids.

This rearrangement joins TRBV5-4 to TRBJ2-2; tentative D call: TRBD1 (8 bases). V lost 3 bases, J lost 7 bases, and 19 bases lay in between. Germline V gene data show CDR1 as SGHNT and CDR2 as YYREEE (reference sequence). CDR3 size: 16 residues. CDR3 loop: CASSWGGPGTGGELFF. In DNA form, the CDR3 reads TGTGCCAGCAGCTGGGGGGGCCCCGGGACAGGCGGGGAGCTGTTTTTT.